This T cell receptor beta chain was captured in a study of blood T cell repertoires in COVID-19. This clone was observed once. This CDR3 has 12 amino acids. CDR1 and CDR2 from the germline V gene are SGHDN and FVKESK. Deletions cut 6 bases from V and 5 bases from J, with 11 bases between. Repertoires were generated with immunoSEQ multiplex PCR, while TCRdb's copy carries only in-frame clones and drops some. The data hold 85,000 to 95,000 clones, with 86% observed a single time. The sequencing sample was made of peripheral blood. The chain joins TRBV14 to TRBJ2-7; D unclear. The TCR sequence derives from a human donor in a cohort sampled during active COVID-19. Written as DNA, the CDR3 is TGTGCCAGCAGTACCGAGCGTCACGAGCAGTACTTC. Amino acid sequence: CASSTERHEQYF.